Sequencing of this T cell receptor (beta chain) was carried out in a study of blood T cell repertoires in COVID-19. J gave up 4 bases and V 4 bases, and 5 bases lay outside the gene matches. The germline gives CDR1 SGHNT, CDR2 YYREEE (reference sequence). There are 14 residues in the CDR3. Sequencing was performed with immunoSEQ multiplex PCR; in TCRdb, only in-frame clones are kept and a portion is missing. In the table there are fewer than 450,000 clones, 88% of which are singletons. J is TRBJ2-5 and V is TRBV5-4, with TRBD1 matching over 9 bases. Material for sequencing was PBMCs or T cells enriched from blood (not recorded which). This receptor was identified in a woman in her late teens or twenties who had recovered from COVID-19. The CDR3 reads CASSQDRGVETQYF. In nucleotides, the CDR3 is TGTGCCAGCAGCCAGGACAGGGGAGTAGAGACCCAGTACTTC.